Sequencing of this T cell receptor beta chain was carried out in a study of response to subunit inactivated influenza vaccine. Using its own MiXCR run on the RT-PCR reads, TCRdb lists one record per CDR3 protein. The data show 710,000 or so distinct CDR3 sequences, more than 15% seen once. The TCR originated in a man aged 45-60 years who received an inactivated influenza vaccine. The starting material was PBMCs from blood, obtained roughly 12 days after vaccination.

The CDR3 bases are TGTGCCGCGAAGGGACTAGCGGGACTCGAGCAGTACTTC. It specifies CAAKGLAGLEQYF. The genes are TRBV2 and TRBJ2-7; 13 bases align to TRBD2. CDR1 is SNHLY, CDR2 FYNNEI, per germline. With 11 bases clipped from V and 6 bases from J, the junction kept 7 bases outside the gene matches. The CDR3 is made up of 13 amino acids.